This entry describes one TCR beta chain. Deletions cut 10 bases from V and 5 bases from J, with 17 bases between. The length of the CDR3 is 13 residues. Germline-derived CDR1 and CDR2 are ENHRY and SYGVKD. The data originate from a study of cytomegalovirus exposure and HLA in healthy donors. Primers: 60 Vbeta forward and 13 Jbeta reverse. The data were produced by immunoSEQ multiplex PCR, yet TCRdb's version contains in-frame clones alone and is incomplete. Here the sample spans 150,000 to 200,000 clones, roughly 87% being singletons. This clonotype was sampled from a man aged 50 to 59 in good health and CMV-seronegative. The chain carries TRBV10-3 and TRBJ1-2; the D is unclear. Sequences were obtained from PBMCs. Here the CDR3 reads CATTFEGRYGYTF. In nucleotides, the CDR3 is TGTGCCACCACTTTCGAGGGCCGGTATGGCTACACCTTC.